Presented here are 14 T cell receptor beta chains from one specimen sequenced in a study of blood T cell repertoires in COVID-19. Sequencing was performed with immunoSEQ multiplex PCR; in TCRdb, only in-frame clones are kept and a portion is missing. The sample includes tens of thousands of clones, approximately 80% seen only once; the top ten take approximately 6%. Specimen: peripheral blood. The receptor source for this set is a man in his sixties or seventies with COVID-19, enrolled during active disease.

The table lists this clone with many counts. The chain employs TRBV10-3 and TRBJ1-2; D remains unclear. The length of the CDR3 is 14 residues. V was pared by 10 bases and J by 6 bases, with 21 bases between. Germline CDR1 ENHRY, CDR2 SYGVKD. The DNA for the CDR3 is TGTGCCACCATGTTGGCCGGGCGGGTGCATGGCTACACCTTC. Protein sequence: CATMLAGRVHGYTF.

This sequence joins TRBV14 and TRBJ1-6; 11 bases are shared with TRBD1. Germline CDR1 SGHDN, CDR2 FVKESK. The CDR3 loop spans 16 amino acids. The J segment lost 2 bases and the V segment lost 4 bases, leaving 1 base of the junction unmatched. The CDR3 sequence: CASSRTGGTYNSPLHF. The CDR3 region has the DNA TGTGCCAGCAGCCGGACAGGGGGCACCTATAATTCACCCCTCCACTTT. Full variable domain (rest looked up from reference TRBV14 and TRBJ1-6): EAGVTQFPSHSVIEKGQTVTLRCDPISGHDNLYWYRRVMGKEIKFLLHFVKESKQDESGMPNNRFLAERTGGTYSTLKVQPAELEDSGVYFCASSRTGGTYNSPLHFGNGTRLTVT.

The chain employs TRBV7-3 and TRBJ1-5; the match to TRBD1 covers 7 bases. This CDR3 has 13 amino acids. The V and J ends lost 6 bases and 7 bases, in that order; junction bases with no gene match: 6. Germline V gene sequence: CDR1 SGHTA, CDR2 FQGTGA. This CDR3 is CASSTGDGQPQHF. Written as DNA, the CDR3 is TGTGCCAGCAGTACAGGGGATGGGCAGCCCCAGCATTTT.

The chain employs TRBV27 and TRBJ1-3; 9 nucleotides line up with TRBD1. The CDR3 length is 16 residues. From germline, CDR1 is MNHEY and CDR2 SMNVEV (reference sequence). J gave up 3 bases and V 5 bases, and 8 bases lay outside the gene matches. The CDR3 protein is CASSSGTGLYGNTIYF. The CDR3 region has the DNA TGTGCCAGCAGTAGCGGGACAGGGTTATATGGAAACACCATATATTTT.

The chain has TRBV6-5 and TRBJ1-5; D is perhaps TRBD1 (6 bases). The germline CDR1 and CDR2 sequences are MNHEY and SVGAGI. The CDR3 is made up of 15 amino acids. V lost 5 bases and J 2 bases, leaving 13 bases between the germline ends. The CDR3: CASSPGQLGNQPQHF. The CDR3 nucleotides read TGTGCCAGCAGTCCCGGACAGTTGGGCAATCAGCCCCAGCATTTT.

This chain uses TRBV5-4 with TRBJ2-7, with TRBD1 matching over 7 bases. The germline CDR1 and CDR2 sequences are SGHNT and YYREEE (reference sequence). This CDR3 region has 14 residues. V lost 0 bases and J lost 3; bases outside the gene matches: 3. As DNA, the CDR3 is TGTGCCAGCAGCTTGGGACAGGGTAACTACGAGCAGTACTTC. Its translation: CASSLGQGNYEQYF.

The gene calls are TRBV19 and TRBJ1-3; maybe TRBD1 (6 bases). Germline V gene data show CDR1 as LNHDA and CDR2 as SQIVND (reference sequence). CDR3 length: 15 amino acids. Trimming left V 3 bases short and J 9 bases short, with 18 bases between. DNA for the CDR3: TGTGCCAGTAGTATGGCGGGGGCGAATTTTGGCACCATATATTTT. It is translated as CASSMAGANFGTIYF. Filled out from reference TRBV19 and TRBJ1-3, the complete variable domain reads DGGITQSPKYLFRKEGQNVTLSCEQNLNHDAMYWYRQDPGQGLRLIYYSQIVNDFQKGDIAEGYSVSREKKESFPLTVTSAQKNPTAFYLCASSMAGANFGTIYFGEGSWLTVV.

The chain is built from TRBV29-1 and TRBJ1-2, with 8 nucleotides matching TRBD1. The V gene end was trimmed by 7 bases and the J gene end by 3 bases; junction bases not matched to a gene: 13. The CDR3 is 15 residues long. Germline-derived CDR1 and CDR2 are SQVTM and ANQGSEA. In nucleotides, the CDR3 is TGCAGCGCCAGAGTACCAGGGGGCGTTTACTATGGCTACACCTTC. Amino acid sequence: CSARVPGGVYYGYTF.

V and J are TRBV6-4 and TRBJ2-2, with D possibly matching TRBD2 (5 bases). The V gene lost 6 bases and the J gene lost 1 base, with 9 bases spanning the gap. The length of the CDR3 is 14 residues. CDR1 is MRHNA, CDR2 SNTAGT, per germline. DNA for the CDR3: TGTGCCAGCAGCGCCGCGGGGAACACCGGGGAGCTGTTTTTT. Translation: CASSAAGNTGELFF.

CDR3 region: CASSSSRHSYYEQYF. The CDR3, as DNA: TGTGCCAGCAGCTCGTCACGACACAGCTACTACGAGCAGTACTTC. The chain carries TRBV5-6 and TRBJ2-7; the D is unclear. Trimming pared 3 bases from V and 3 bases from J, leaving 16 bases between. CDR1 is SGHDT and CDR2 is YYEEEE in the germline V gene. CDR3 size: 15 residues.

The chain recombines TRBV3-1 (or the pseudogene TRBV3-2) with TRBJ2-7; 15 positions match TRBD2. Germline CDR1 and CDR2: LGHDT and YNNKEL (reference sequence). This CDR3 spans 18 amino acids. The J segment lost 2 bases and the V segment lost 0 bases, leaving 5 bases of the junction unmatched. The chain's CDR3 is CASSQDQGLAGGTYEQYF. The CDR3 coding sequence is TGTGCCAGCAGCCAAGATCAGGGACTAGCGGGGGGCACCTACGAGCAGTACTTC.

The chain recombines TRBV20-1 with TRBJ2-5, with D uncertain. The germline V gene encodes CDR1 DFQATT and CDR2 SNEGSKA (reference sequence). Trimming stripped 3 bases from V and 2 bases from J, with 7 bases between. This CDR3 contains 12 residues. The CDR3 nucleotides read TGCAGTGCTAGTGGGCAGCAAGAGACCCAGTACTTC. Its translation is CSASGQQETQYF.

The chain recombines TRBV5-1 with TRBJ1-2; D might be TRBD1 (5 bases). From germline, CDR1 is SGHRS and CDR2 YFSETQ. V lost 0 bases to trimming and J lost 1 base, with 7 bases between them. The CDR3 consists of 14 residues. The DNA for the CDR3 is TGCGCCAGCAGCTTGGAGGGGCTTAACTATGGCTACACCTTC. It yields the protein CASSLEGLNYGYTF.

This chain links TRBV27 with TRBJ1-3, with TRBD1 as a possible D gene (5 bases). Looked up from germline, CDR1 is MNHEY and CDR2 is SMNVEV (reference sequence). V was clipped by 5 bases and J by 0 bases, with 17 bases between them. The CDR3 is 17 residues long. The CDR3 loop reads CASSPVGEGSSGNTIYF. Written as DNA, the CDR3 is TGTGCCAGCAGTCCGGTGGGGGAGGGCAGCTCTGGAAACACCATATATTTT.